This T cell receptor beta chain comes out of a study of shared clonotypes between healthy human individuals. The method was immunoSEQ multiplex PCR; TCRdb's version includes in-frame clones alone and lacks a portion of them. There are some 630,000 clones in the sample; 90% to 97% occur only once, and roughly 0.12% lies in the top ten. Study-wide points: Sequencing depth was expected to affect clonotype sharing among donors.

There are 13 residues in the CDR3. Germline values: CDR1 MDHEN, CDR2 SYDVKM. V was shortened by 7 bases and J by 0 bases, with 6 bases between the two germline ends. Worth noting for this clone: Its antigen is not identified.

Naive CD8 cells lacked CD45RO, underwent positive selection for CCR7 and left out terminally differentiated effector memory CD45RA+ cells. Healthy and HIV-negative, the adult donors had no recent acute infections or vaccinations. This chain uses TRBV28 with TRBJ1-4, with D hard to call. This receptor was obtained from a woman in her 30s in good health. Sequenced sample: naive CD8+ T cells sorted from blood. CDR3: CASNLATNEKLFF. The CDR3 DNA sequence: TGTGCCAGCAACCTCGCAACTAATGAAAAACTGTTTTTT. The full variable domain, its missing parts supplied by reference TRBV28 and TRBJ1-4, is DVKVTQSSRYLVKRTGEKVFLECVQDMDHENMFWYRQDPGLGLRLIYFSYDVKMKEKGDIPEGYSVSREKKERFSLILESASTNQTSMYLCASNLATNEKLFFGSGTQLSVL.